The next 10 T cell receptor beta chains were all read from a single sample in a study of blood T cell repertoires in COVID-19 (dated by TCRdb to 2018 to 2020). Library preparation used the immunoSEQ multiplex PCR assay. TCRdb stores this immuneACCESS table with in-frame sequences only. Part of the clones is absent; in the studies checked, under half of the shortfall reflects unresolved V genes, and no reason is known for the rest. For this sample there are 200,000 to 300,000 clones; around 85% appear just once. About 8.9% of the sample is taken by the ten largest. Sequenced material: peripheral blood. The receptors shown here come from a man older than 75 with acute or convalescent COVID-19.

As concerns this clone: This sample includes further DNA sequences coding for the same CDR3. The V call is TRBV18, the J call TRBJ1-4; a possible D gene is TRBD1 (5 bases). Trimming left V 3 bases short and J 5 bases short, with 7 bases between. CDR3 length equals 13 residues. The germline V gene encodes CDR1 KGHSH and CDR2 LQKENI. The CDR3 loop is CASSPEGNEKLFF. DNA of the CDR3: TGTGCCAGCTCACCGGAGGGGAATGAAAAACTGTTTTTT.

The chain combines TRBV18 with TRBJ1-1, with TRBD1 identical over 7 bases. Per the germline V gene, CDR1 is KGHSH and CDR2 is LQKENI. Trimming removed 6 bases from V and 4 bases from J; junction bases left unmatched: 11. CDR3 length: 15 residues. The CDR3 region is CASSERQGWGTEAFF. The CDR3 region has the DNA TGTGCCAGCTCTGAGCGACAGGGCTGGGGCACTGAAGCTTTCTTT.

This chain links TRBV7-9 with TRBJ2-7; TRBD1 matches 9 bases. Unmatched junction bases numbered 4, after V lost 4 bases and J lost 3 bases. The CDR3 runs to 14 residues. Germline CDR1 and CDR2: SEHNR and FQNEAQ (reference sequence). The CDR3: CASSSGQGYYEQYF. The CDR3 DNA sequence: TGTGCCAGCAGCTCAGGACAGGGGTACTACGAGCAGTACTTC.

The V gene is TRBV11-2, the J gene TRBJ2-7, with D possibly being TRBD2 (6 bases). Between the trimmed V and J ends, which lost 0 bases and 2 bases, there was a span of 8 bases. This CDR3 spans 14 amino acids. CDR1 is SGHAT and CDR2 is FQNNGV in the germline V gene. In DNA form, the CDR3 reads TGTGCCAGCAGCTTAGAACTAGCAACCTACGAGCAGTACTTC. This codes for CASSLELATYEQYF.

The rearrangement uses TRBV9 and TRBJ1-2; D may be TRBD1 (5 bases). The CDR3 has 14 amino acids. The V end lost 4 bases, the J end lost 4 bases, and 14 bases lay between the germline ends. Germline values: CDR1 SGDLS, CDR2 YYNGEE. In nucleotides, the CDR3 is TGTGCCAGCAGCTTTCCTCGACAGCTCTATGGCTACACCTTC. Translation gives CASSFPRQLYGYTF.

This sequence joins TRBV11-2 and TRBJ2-3; TRBD1 matches at 10 bases. Germline assignment: CDR1 SGHAT and CDR2 FQNNGV. The CDR3 sequence is 15 residues long. The V segment lost 6 bases and the J segment 7 bases; nucleotides outside the gene matches: 10. This chain's CDR3 is CASREPGQGHYTQYF. The CDR3 DNA sequence: TGTGCCAGCAGAGAACCGGGACAGGGGCACTATACGCAGTATTTT.

The chain recombines TRBV7-2 with TRBJ2-7; D gene ambiguous. The ends were cut back, 3 bases at V and 6 bases at J, with 15 bases in the middle. The CDR3 has 14 amino acids. From germline, CDR1 is SGHTA and CDR2 FQGNSA. DNA for the CDR3: TGTGCCAGCAGCTTTCAAACCCGAAGGAGCGAGCAGTACTTC. It specifies CASSFQTRRSEQYF.

The rearrangement links TRBV19 to TRBJ1-5, with 7 bases matching TRBD1. This CDR3 is 16 amino acids long. The germline gives CDR1 LNHDA, CDR2 SQIVND (reference sequence). V lost 10 bases and J lost 2; bases outside the gene matches: 14. CDR3 in amino acids: CATSNYRGRGNQPQHF. The CDR3 DNA follows: TGTGCCACCTCTAACTACAGGGGCAGGGGCAATCAGCCCCAGCATTTT.

CDR3 protein: CASSLQAGIYEQYF. CDR3 coding DNA: TGTGCCAGCAGCTTACAGGCTGGAATATACGAGCAGTACTTC. The gene calls are TRBV7-8 and TRBJ2-7; D unclear. This CDR3 is 14 amino acids long. Trimming took 2 bases from V and 4 from J, leaving 12 bases between them. The V gene's germline CDR1 is SGHVS and CDR2 FQNEAQ.

This clone was seen a handful of times. This sequence joins TRBV12-3 or TRBV12-4 and TRBJ1-2; D may be TRBD1 (5 bases). V shed 8 bases and J shed 0 bases, with 10 bases lying between them. The CDR3 runs 13 residues. The CDR3 loop is CASQGFPNYGYTF. The CDR3 DNA reads TGTGCCAGCCAGGGCTTTCCTAACTATGGCTACACCTTC.